Sequencing of this T cell receptor (beta chain) was carried out in a study of control samples from healthy donors and cancer patients. Some clones are missing from TCRdb's copy, which holds only in-frame ones; the method was immunoSEQ multiplex PCR. The data contain about 69,000 clones, around 90% of them seen just once; the ten biggest clones take up 5% to 7%. Trimming left V 6 bases short and J 2 bases short, with 13 bases between. The CDR3 runs 14 residues. The clonotype originates from a man between 60 and 70 years old with colorectal cancer. The chain carries TRBV6-7 and TRBJ1-1, with D perhaps TRBD1 (6 bases). TRBV6-7 carries the ORF label, with uncertain function. The sequenced sample was PBMCs. This chain's CDR3 is CASRVQGGNTEAFF. The CDR3 DNA sequence: TGTGCCAGCAGAGTACAGGGTGGCAACACTGAAGCTTTCTTT.